Presented here are 17 T cell receptor beta chains from one specimen sequenced in a study of PD-L1 blockade in urothelial cancer. Data came from immunoSEQ multiplex PCR; TCRdb stores just in-frame clones and leaves some out. The profile shows 48,000 or so clones, roughly nine tenths of them singletons. Indicated time point: pretreatment peripheral blood. The sequencing here drew on PBMCs, taken around atezolizumab (anti-PD-L1) treatment. These receptors originate from a woman aged 55-75 years with urothelial cancer.

This clone was seen only once. The chain employs TRBV5-8 and TRBJ1-4; D is undetermined. This CDR3 spans 11 amino acids. The germline CDR1 and CDR2 sequences are SGHTS and YDEGEE. V was clipped by 7 bases and J by 5 bases, with 6 bases between them. The chain's CDR3 is CASAGNEKLFF. CDR3 nucleotide sequence: TGTGCCAGCGCGGGGAATGAAAAACTGTTTTTT.

The chain combines TRBV14 with TRBJ2-7; 9 bases align to TRBD1. Germline CDR1 and CDR2: SGHDN and FVKESK. Germline trimming cut 0 bases from V and 6 bases from J; bases unmatched to any gene: 12. This CDR3 spans 17 amino acids. The CDR3 nucleotides are TGTGCCAGCAGCCAAGACACAGCCGGGACAGGGTTCATCGAGCAGTACTTC. Translating gives CASSQDTAGTGFIEQYF.

This clone was observed once. The V call is TRBV5-1, the J call TRBJ2-5; D unclear. Trimming removed 1 base from V and 2 bases from J, with 9 bases in between. The CDR3 runs to 14 residues. Germline CDR1 reads SGHRS; CDR2 reads YFSETQ. CDR3 bases: TGCGCCAGCAGCTTGTCGGGTATACAAGAGACCCAGTACTTC. Encoded protein: CASSLSGIQETQYF.

The V call is TRBV6-6, the J call TRBJ2-5, with 8 bases lining up with TRBD1. The junction had 10 bases not matched to a gene; V was cut back by 5 bases and J by 5 bases. Germline V gives CDR1 MNHNY, CDR2 SVGAGI (reference sequence). CDR3 length: 15 amino acids. The CDR3 DNA reads as TGTGCCAGCAGTAGACCCCGGGACAGGAGGGAGACCCAGTACTTC. Protein: CASSRPRDRRETQYF.

The chain carries TRBV7-2 and TRBJ2-3; D perhaps matches TRBD1 (5 bases). Germline V gene lookup returns CDR1 SGHTA and CDR2 FQGNSA. Trimming cost V 3 bases and J 10 bases, with 14 bases left between them. CDR3 length equals 13 residues. The CDR3 sequence: CASSFKGIYAQYF. The CDR3 region has the DNA TGTGCCAGCAGCTTCAAGGGGATTTATGCGCAGTATTTT.

The chain recombines TRBV6-5 with TRBJ1-1; D is possibly TRBD1 (6 bases). In germline, CDR1 is MNHEY, CDR2 SVGAGI. There are 13 residues in the CDR3. V lost 7 bases and J lost 5, with 14 bases in between. CDR3 loop: CASKRGGRTEAFF. DNA of the CDR3: TGTGCCAGCAAAAGGGGGGGAAGAACTGAAGCTTTCTTT.

The chain links TRBV5-4 to TRBJ1-1; D is unclear. V was cut by 4 bases and J by 2 bases, with 3 bases left in between. Germline-derived CDR1 and CDR2 are SGHNT and YYREEE (reference sequence). The CDR3 is made up of 11 amino acids. CDR3 sequence: CASSLNTEAFF. For the CDR3, the DNA is TGTGCCAGCAGCCTAAACACTGAAGCTTTCTTT.

The rearrangement links TRBV4-3 to TRBJ2-5, with TRBD2 matching over 12 bases. The length of the CDR3 is 15 residues. The V and J ends lost 0 bases and 5 bases, in that order; junction bases with no gene match: 1. Germline V CDR1 and CDR2: LGHNA, YSLEER. CDR3 in DNA: TGCGCCAGCAGCCAAGAAACTAGCGGGAGGGAGACCCAGTACTTC. Encoded protein: CASSQETSGRETQYF.

V and J are TRBV4-1 and TRBJ2-5; 7 positions match TRBD1. With V trimmed by 4 bases and J by 1 base, 3 bases remained unmatched. CDR3 length: 14 amino acids. Germline CDR1 and CDR2: MGHRA and YSYEKL. CDR3 loop: CASSLGQSQETQYF. The CDR3 bases are TGCGCCAGCAGCCTGGGACAGTCCCAAGAGACCCAGTACTTC.

J is TRBJ1-1 and V is TRBV19; no firm D call. Between the trimmed V and J ends, which lost 3 bases and 0 bases, there was a span of 17 bases. Germline CDR1 LNHDA, CDR2 SQIVND (reference sequence). The CDR3 length is 17 residues. The chain's CDR3 is CASSILRTSPMNTEAFF. In DNA, the CDR3 is TGTGCCAGTAGTATTCTAAGGACTTCTCCCATGAACACTGAAGCTTTCTTT.

This sequence joins TRBV2 and TRBJ1-4; TRBD1 might be the D (6 bases). Deletions cut 7 bases from V and 3 bases from J, with 12 bases between. This CDR3 comprises 14 residues. Germline lookup yields CDR1 SNHLY and CDR2 FYNNEI. The CDR3 protein is CASTEGGANEKLFF. The CDR3, as DNA: TGTGCCAGCACCGAGGGGGGGGCTAATGAAAAACTGTTTTTT.

This clone came up a few times. The genes are TRBV6-4 and TRBJ1-6; no clear D. The CDR3 runs 13 residues. Trimming removed 6 bases at V and 11 bases at J, with 14 bases between. Germline V gene lookup returns CDR1 MRHNA and CDR2 SNTAGT. CDR3 sequence: CASSLTLQAPLHF. CDR3 bases: TGTGCCAGCAGCCTGACATTGCAAGCACCCCTCCACTTT.

This chain connects TRBV14 to TRBJ2-1, with D possibly TRBD1 on 6 matching bases. There are 18 residues in the CDR3. V lost 4 bases, J lost 8 bases, and 27 bases lay in between. The V gene's germline CDR1 is SGHDN and CDR2 FVKESK. The CDR3 region has the DNA TGTGCCAGCAGCCTCGATCGCATGAGGGACATGAGGTTCGATGAGCAGTTCTTC. Translated, it gives CASSLDRMRDMRFDEQFF. The full variable domain, its missing parts supplied by reference TRBV14 and TRBJ2-1, is EAGVTQFPSHSVIEKGQTVTLRCDPISGHDNLYWYRRVMGKEIKFLLHFVKESKQDESGMPNNRFLAERTGGTYSTLKVQPAELEDSGVYFCASSLDRMRDMRFDEQFFGPGTRLTVL.

The J gene is TRBJ1-5, the V gene TRBV6-5; tentative D call: TRBD1 (5 bases). V was pared by 1 base and J by 3 bases, with 7 bases between. The CDR3 is made up of 14 amino acids. The germline V gene encodes CDR1 MNHEY and CDR2 SVGAGI. The chain's CDR3 is CASSYLGPNQPQHF. The CDR3, as DNA: TGTGCCAGCAGTTACTTGGGGCCCAATCAGCCCCAGCATTTT.

The chain is built from TRBV2 and TRBJ2-7; 11 positions match TRBD1. V gave up 4 bases and J gave up 7 bases; unmatched junction bases: 6. CDR3 size: 14 residues. The germline CDR1 and CDR2 sequences are SNHLY and FYNNEI. CDR3 sequence: CASSAGTGGSEQYF. Written as DNA, the CDR3 is TGTGCCAGCAGTGCCGGGACAGGGGGATCAGAGCAGTACTTC.

This sequence joins TRBV5-1 and TRBJ2-7, with D perhaps matching TRBD1 (6 bases). The CDR3 loop spans 14 amino acids. Germline CDR1 SGHRS, CDR2 YFSETQ. With 3 bases removed from V and 0 bases from J, the gap between germline ends came to 10 bases. The CDR3 nucleotides read TGCGCCAGCAGCTCGAGGACAGACTCCTACGAGCAGTACTTC. As protein: CASSSRTDSYEQYF.

The gene calls are TRBV6-4 and TRBJ2-3; D is unclear. V was cut by 2 bases and J by 2 bases, with 11 bases left in between. Germline CDR1 and CDR2: MRHNA and SNTAGT. The CDR3 is 15 residues long. DNA of the CDR3: TGTGCCAGCAGTGACCGGTTGGGCTCCACAGATACGCAGTATTTT. Its translation is CASSDRLGSTDTQYF.